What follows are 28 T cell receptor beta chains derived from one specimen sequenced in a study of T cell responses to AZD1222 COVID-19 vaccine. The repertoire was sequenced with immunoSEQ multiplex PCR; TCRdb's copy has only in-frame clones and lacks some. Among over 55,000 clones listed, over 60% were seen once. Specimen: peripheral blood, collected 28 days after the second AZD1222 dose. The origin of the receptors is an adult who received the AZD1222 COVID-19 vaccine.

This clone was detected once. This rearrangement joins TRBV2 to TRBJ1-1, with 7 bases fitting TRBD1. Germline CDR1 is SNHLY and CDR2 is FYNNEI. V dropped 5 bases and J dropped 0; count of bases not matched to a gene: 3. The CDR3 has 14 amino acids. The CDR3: CASSRQGVNTEAFF. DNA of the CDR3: TGTGCCAGCAGTCGCCAGGGGGTGAACACTGAAGCTTTCTTT.

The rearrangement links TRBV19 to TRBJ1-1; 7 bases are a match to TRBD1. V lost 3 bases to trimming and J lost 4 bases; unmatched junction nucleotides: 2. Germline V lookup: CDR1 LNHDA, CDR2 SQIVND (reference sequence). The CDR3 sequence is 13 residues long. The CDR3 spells CASSMGQITEAFF. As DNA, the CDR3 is TGTGCCAGTAGTATGGGACAGATCACTGAAGCTTTCTTT.

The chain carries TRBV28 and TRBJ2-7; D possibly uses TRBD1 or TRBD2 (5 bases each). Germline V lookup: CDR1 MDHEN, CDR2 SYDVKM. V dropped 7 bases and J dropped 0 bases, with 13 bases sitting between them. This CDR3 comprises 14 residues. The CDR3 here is CASTDSGASYEQYF. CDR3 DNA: TGTGCCAGCACTGACAGCGGAGCCTCCTACGAGCAGTACTTC.

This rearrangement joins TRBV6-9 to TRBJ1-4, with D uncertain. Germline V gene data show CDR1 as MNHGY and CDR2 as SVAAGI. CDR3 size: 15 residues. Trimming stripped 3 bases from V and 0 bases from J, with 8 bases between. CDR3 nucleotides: TGTGCCAGCAGTTACAGAGATGCAACTAATGAAAAACTGTTTTTT. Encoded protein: CASSYRDATNEKLFF.

The CDR3 coding sequence is TGCGCCAGCAGCACTCAAAGGACAGGGGATGGCTACACCTTC. Translation: CASSTQRTGDGYTF. The J gene is TRBJ1-2, the V gene TRBV5-1; 9 bases are shared with TRBD1. Losses at the gene ends were 4 bases for V and 6 bases for J; bases not matched to a gene: 7. This CDR3 region has 14 residues. CDR1 and CDR2 (germline): SGHRS, YFSETQ.

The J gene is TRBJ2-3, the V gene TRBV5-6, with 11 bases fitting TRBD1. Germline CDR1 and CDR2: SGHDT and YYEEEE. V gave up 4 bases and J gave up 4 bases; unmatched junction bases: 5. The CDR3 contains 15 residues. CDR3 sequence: CASSKDRGPSDTQYF. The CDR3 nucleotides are TGTGCCAGCAGCAAGGACAGGGGGCCTTCAGATACGCAGTATTTT.

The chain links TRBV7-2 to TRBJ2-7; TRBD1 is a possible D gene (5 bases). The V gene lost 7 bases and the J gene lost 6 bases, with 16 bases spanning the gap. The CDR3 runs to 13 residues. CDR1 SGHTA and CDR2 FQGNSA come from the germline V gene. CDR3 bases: TGTGCCAGCACGTCGGACACCTTGAGCGAGCAGTACTTC. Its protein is CASTSDTLSEQYF.

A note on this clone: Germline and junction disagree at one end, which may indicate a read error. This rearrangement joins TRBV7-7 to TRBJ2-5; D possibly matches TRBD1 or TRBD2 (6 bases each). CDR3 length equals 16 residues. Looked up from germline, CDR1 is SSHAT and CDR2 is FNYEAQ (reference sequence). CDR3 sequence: CASSLAEGGGQETQYF. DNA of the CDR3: TGTGCTAGCAGCTTAGCTGAGGGGGGAGGCCAAGAGACCCAGTACTTC.

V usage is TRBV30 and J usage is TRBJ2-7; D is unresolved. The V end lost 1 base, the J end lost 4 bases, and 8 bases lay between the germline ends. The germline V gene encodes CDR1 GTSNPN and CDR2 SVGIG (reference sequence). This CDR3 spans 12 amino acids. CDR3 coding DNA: TGTGCCTGGAGTGGGAGTCCTTACGAGCAGTACTTC. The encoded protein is CAWSGSPYEQYF.

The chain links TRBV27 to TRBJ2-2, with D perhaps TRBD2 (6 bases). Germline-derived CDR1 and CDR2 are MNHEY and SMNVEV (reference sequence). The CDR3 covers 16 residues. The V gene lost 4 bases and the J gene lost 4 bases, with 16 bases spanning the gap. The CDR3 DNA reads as TGTGCCAGCAGTTCCCCCGACGGGGGTGTCACCGGGGAGCTGTTTTTT. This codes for CASSSPDGGVTGELFF.

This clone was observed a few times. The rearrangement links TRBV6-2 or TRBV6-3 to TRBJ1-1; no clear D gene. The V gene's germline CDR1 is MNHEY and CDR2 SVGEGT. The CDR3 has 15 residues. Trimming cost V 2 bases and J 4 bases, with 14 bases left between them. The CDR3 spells CASSYATIGGTEAFF. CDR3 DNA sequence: TGTGCCAGCAGTTACGCAACAATCGGAGGCACTGAAGCTTTCTTT.

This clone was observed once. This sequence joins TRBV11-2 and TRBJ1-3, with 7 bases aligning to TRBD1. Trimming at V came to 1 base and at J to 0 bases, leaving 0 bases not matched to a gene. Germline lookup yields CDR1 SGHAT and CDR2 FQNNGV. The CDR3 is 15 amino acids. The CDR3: CASSLGDSSGNTIYF. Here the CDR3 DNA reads TGTGCCAGCAGCTTAGGGGACAGCTCTGGAAACACCATATATTTT.

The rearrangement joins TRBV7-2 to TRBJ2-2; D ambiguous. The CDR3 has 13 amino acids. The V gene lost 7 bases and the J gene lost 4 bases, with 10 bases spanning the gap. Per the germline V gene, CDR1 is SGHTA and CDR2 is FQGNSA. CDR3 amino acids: CASNGGVTGELFF. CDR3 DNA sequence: TGTGCCAGCAACGGTGGGGTCACCGGGGAGCTGTTTTTT. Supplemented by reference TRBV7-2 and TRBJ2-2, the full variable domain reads GAGVSQSPSNKVTEKGKDVELRCDPISGHTALYWYRQSLGQGLEFLIYFQGNSAPDKSGLPSDRFSAERTGGSVSTLTIQRTQQEDSAVYLCASNGGVTGELFFGEGSRLTVL.

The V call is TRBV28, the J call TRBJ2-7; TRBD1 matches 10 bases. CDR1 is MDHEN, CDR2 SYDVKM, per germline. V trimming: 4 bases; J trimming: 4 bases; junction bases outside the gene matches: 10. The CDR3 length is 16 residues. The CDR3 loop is CASSSLSRDRGYEQYF. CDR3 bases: TGTGCCAGCAGTTCATTATCCCGGGACAGGGGTTACGAGCAGTACTTC.

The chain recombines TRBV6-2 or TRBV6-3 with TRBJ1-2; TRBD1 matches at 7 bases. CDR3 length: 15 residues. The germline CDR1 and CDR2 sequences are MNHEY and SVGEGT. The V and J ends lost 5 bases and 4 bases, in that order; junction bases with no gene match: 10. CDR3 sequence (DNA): TGTGCCAGCAGTCCACGGGACAGCTATTTCTATGGCTACACCTTC. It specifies CASSPRDSYFYGYTF.

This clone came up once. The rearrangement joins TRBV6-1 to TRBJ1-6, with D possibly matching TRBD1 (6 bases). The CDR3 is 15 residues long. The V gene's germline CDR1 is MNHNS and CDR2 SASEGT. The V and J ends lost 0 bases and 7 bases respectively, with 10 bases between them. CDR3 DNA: TGTGCCAGCAGTGAAGCCGGGGGGGCAAATTCACCCCTCCACTTT. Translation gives CASSEAGGANSPLHF.

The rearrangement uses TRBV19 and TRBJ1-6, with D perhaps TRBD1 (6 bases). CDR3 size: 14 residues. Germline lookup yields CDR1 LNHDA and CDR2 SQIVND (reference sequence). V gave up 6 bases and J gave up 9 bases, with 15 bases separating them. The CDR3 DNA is TGTGCCAGTAGCAATCCGGACAGAGGTTCACCCCTCCACTTT. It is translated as CASSNPDRGSPLHF.

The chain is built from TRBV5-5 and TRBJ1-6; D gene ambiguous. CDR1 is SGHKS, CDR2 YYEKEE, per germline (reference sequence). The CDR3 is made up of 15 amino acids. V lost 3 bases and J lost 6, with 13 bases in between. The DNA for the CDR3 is TGTGCCAGCAGCTGGCCGGGAGCTTTTAATTCACCCCTCCACTTT. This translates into CASSWPGAFNSPLHF.

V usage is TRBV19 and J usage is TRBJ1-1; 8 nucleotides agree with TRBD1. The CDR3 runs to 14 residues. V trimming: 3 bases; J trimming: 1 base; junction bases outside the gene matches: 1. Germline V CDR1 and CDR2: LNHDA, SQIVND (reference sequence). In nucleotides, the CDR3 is TGTGCCAGTAGTATCACAGGGGGGAACACTGAAGCTTTCTTT. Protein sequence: CASSITGGNTEAFF.

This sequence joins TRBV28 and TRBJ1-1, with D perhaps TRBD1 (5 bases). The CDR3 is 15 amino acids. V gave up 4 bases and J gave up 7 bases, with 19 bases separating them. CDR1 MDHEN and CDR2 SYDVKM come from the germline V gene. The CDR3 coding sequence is TGTGCCAGCAGTTCCCCCGTGGTAGGGGCCAATGAAGCTTTCTTT. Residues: CASSSPVVGANEAFF.

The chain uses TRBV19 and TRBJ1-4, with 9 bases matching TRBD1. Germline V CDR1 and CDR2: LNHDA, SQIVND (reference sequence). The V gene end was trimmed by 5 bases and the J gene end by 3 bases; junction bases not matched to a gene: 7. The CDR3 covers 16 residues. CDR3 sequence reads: CASSVTGGKANEKLFF. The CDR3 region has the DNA TGTGCCAGTAGTGTCACAGGGGGCAAGGCTAATGAAAAACTGTTTTTT.

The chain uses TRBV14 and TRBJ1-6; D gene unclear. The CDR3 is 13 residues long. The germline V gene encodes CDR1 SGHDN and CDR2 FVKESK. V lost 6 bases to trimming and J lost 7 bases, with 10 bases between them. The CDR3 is CASSPNGNSPLHF. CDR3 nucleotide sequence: TGTGCCAGCAGTCCAAACGGGAATTCACCCCTCCACTTT.

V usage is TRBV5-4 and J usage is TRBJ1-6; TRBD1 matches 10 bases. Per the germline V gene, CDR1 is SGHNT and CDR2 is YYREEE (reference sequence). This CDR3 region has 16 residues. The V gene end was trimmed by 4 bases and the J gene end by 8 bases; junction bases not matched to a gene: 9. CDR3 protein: CASSLDGQGVDSPLHF. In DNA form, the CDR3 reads TGTGCCAGCAGCCTGGATGGACAGGGGGTCGATTCACCCCTCCACTTT.

The CDR3 loop is CASSSLTGGGYGYTF. CDR3 DNA: TGTGCCAGCAGCTCCCTGACAGGGGGTGGCTATGGCTACACCTTC. This chain joins TRBV6-5 and TRBJ1-2; the match to TRBD1 covers 9 bases. This CDR3 contains 15 residues. V shed 6 bases, J shed 4 bases, and the junction held 9 bases outside the gene matches. Germline CDR1 and CDR2: MNHEY and SVGAGI.

In DNA form, the CDR3 reads TGCGCCAGCAGCTTCAATGCAGACTCCTACAATGAGCAGTTCTTC. It translates to CASSFNADSYNEQFF. J is TRBJ2-1 and V is TRBV5-1, with unresolved D. With 2 bases removed from V and 0 bases from J, the gap between germline ends came to 9 bases. The CDR3 has 15 amino acids. The germline CDR1 and CDR2 sequences are SGHRS and YFSETQ.

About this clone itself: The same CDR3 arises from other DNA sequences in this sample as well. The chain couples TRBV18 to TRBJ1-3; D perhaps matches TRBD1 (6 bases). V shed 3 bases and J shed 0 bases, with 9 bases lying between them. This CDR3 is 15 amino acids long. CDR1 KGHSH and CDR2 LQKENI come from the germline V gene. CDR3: CASSPGGSSGNTIYF. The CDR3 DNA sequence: TGTGCCAGCTCACCTGGGGGCAGCTCTGGAAACACCATATATTTT.

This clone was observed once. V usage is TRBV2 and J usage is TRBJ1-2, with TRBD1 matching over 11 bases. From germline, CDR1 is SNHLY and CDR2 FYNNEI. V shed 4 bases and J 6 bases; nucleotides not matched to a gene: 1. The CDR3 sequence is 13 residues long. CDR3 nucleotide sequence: TGTGCCAGCAGTGGGGACAGGGGGGATGGCTACACCTTC. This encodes CASSGDRGDGYTF.

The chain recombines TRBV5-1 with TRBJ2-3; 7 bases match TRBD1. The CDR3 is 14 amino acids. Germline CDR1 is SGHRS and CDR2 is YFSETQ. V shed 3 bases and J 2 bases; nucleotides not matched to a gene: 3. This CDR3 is CASSSGGTTDTQYF. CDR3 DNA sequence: TGCGCCAGCAGCTCAGGGGGAACCACAGATACGCAGTATTTT.